This TCR beta chain was documented in a study of blood T cell repertoires in COVID-19. The CDR3 length is 14 residues. With V trimmed by 4 bases and J by 6 bases, 5 bases remained unmatched. Germline CDR1 is MNHNY and CDR2 is SVGAGI (reference sequence). This clone was found once. Everyone who took part was roughly 18 to 95 years old, and they came from roughly 25 US areas. Sequenced by immunoSEQ multiplex PCR; TCRdb stores in-frame clones only, minus some. The sample consists of around 400,000 clones, about 88% of them appearing once. Source material: PBMCs or T cells enriched from blood (not recorded which). This receptor was taken from a woman younger than 35 who had been exposed to COVID-19. This chain uses TRBV6-6 with TRBJ1-5, with 8 bases matching TRBD1. The CDR3 protein is CASSWDRSSQPQHF. The CDR3 DNA follows: TGTGCCAGCAGTTGGGACAGGTCTAGTCAGCCCCAGCATTTT.